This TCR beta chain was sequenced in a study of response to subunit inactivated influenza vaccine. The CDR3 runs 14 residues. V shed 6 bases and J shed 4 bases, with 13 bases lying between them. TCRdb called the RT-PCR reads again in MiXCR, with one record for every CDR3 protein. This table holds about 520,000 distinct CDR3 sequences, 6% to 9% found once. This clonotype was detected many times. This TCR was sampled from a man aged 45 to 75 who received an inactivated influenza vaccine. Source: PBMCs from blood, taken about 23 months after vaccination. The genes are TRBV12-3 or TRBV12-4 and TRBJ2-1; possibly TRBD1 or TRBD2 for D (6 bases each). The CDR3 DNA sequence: TGTGCCAGCAGCTCCGGGGGCTCGTACAATGAGCAGTTCTTC. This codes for CASSSGGSYNEQFF.